Below, one T cell receptor (beta chain) is given with its context. Distinct nucleotide sequences in the sample also encode this CDR3. The source of the sample is a study of OX40 agonist ivuxolimab in advanced cancers. Measured with immunoSEQ multiplex PCR; TCRdb has only the in-frame clones, and not every one. The data contain around 56,000 clones, approximately 80% of them singletons. V lost 0 bases, J lost 6 bases, and 5 bases lay in between. Germline V gene lookup returns CDR1 SGHAT and CDR2 FQNNGV. The CDR3 covers 12 residues. This material consisted of CD4+ or CD8+ T cells sorted from blood, taken in a trial of the OX40 agonist ivuxolimab. The rearrangement joins TRBV11-2 to TRBJ1-2, with D perhaps matching TRBD1 (5 bases). The clonotype comes from an adult with an advanced solid tumor such as melanoma, head and neck, liver or kidney cancer. The DNA for the CDR3 is TGTGCCAGCAGCTTAGAAGGGGATGGCTACACCTTC. Translated: CASSLEGDGYTF.